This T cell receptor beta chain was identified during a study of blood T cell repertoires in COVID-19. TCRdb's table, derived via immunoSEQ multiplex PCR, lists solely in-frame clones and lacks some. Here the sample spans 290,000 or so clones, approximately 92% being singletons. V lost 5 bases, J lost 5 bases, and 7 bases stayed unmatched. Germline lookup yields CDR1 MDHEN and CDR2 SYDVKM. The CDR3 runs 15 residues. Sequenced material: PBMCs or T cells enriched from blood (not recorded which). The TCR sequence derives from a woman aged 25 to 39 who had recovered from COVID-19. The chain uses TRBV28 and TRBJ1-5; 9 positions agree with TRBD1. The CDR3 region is CASSRRDRVYQPQHF. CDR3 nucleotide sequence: TGTGCCAGCAGTCGCCGGGACAGGGTGTATCAGCCCCAGCATTTT. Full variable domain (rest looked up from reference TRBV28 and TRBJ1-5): DVKVTQSSRYLVKRTGEKVFLECVQDMDHENMFWYRQDPGLGLRLIYFSYDVKMKEKGDIPEGYSVSREKKERFSLILESASTNQTSMYLCASSRRDRVYQPQHFGDGTRLSIL.